This entry describes one T cell receptor (beta chain). The antigen remains undetermined. Trimming stripped 1 base from V and 4 bases from J, with 12 bases between. In germline, CDR1 is LNHDA, CDR2 SQIVND (reference sequence). The CDR3 runs 15 residues. These data come from a study of brain T cells in children with intractable seizures. Only in-frame clones appear in the TCRdb table, and some are missing; sequencing was by immunoSEQ multiplex PCR. The profile covers about 22,000 clones, with approximately 94% appearing a single time and around 6% taken by the ten largest. Notes on the study in general: Absence of clones before surgery may stem from lower sequencing depth.

Surgery cases with the highest brain T cell transcript signatures were chosen for sequencing. At least one anti-epileptic drug was given before surgery. J is TRBJ2-3 and V is TRBV19, with D maybe TRBD2 (6 bases). Sequencing used peripheral blood, obtained at surgery. The receptor comes from a boy aged 5-17 years with focal cortical dysplasia and intractable seizures. The CDR3 protein is CASSIAGVPADTQYF. DNA for the CDR3: TGTGCCAGTAGTATAGCGGGGGTCCCCGCAGATACGCAGTATTTT.